What follows are 29 T cell receptor beta chains derived from one specimen sequenced in a study of identical twins. TCRdb itself ran the 5' RACE reads through MiXCR, one entry per CDR3 protein. The sample lists 700,000 to 950,000 distinct CDR3 sequences, 12% seen once, with under 2% in the top ten. These sequences were also reported in another study, on yellow fever vaccine responses in identical twins.

The sample consisted of PBMCs. The receptors shown here come from a woman aged 18-29 years in good health.

The CDR3 region has the DNA TGTGCCAGCACCCCAACCCCCTACAATGAGCAGTTCTTC. Amino acid sequence: CASTPTPYNEQFF. The rearrangement uses TRBV12-3 or TRBV12-4 and TRBJ2-1; D unclear. The CDR3 sequence is 13 residues long. The ends were cut back, 7 bases at V and 2 bases at J, with 9 bases in the middle.

Ten or more counts support this clonotype. The V call is TRBV7-9, the J call TRBJ1-5; TRBD1 matches 8 bases. J gave up 7 bases and V 3 bases, and 5 bases lay outside the gene matches. The CDR3 loop spans 14 amino acids. In germline, CDR1 is SEHNR, CDR2 FQNEAQ (reference sequence). The CDR3 region is CASSLTGVVQPQHF. CDR3 sequence (DNA): TGTGCCAGCAGCTTGACAGGGGTGGTACAGCCCCAGCATTTT.

This clonotype showed up just a few times. The CDR3 DNA sequence: TGTGCCAGCAGCTTGGACGGGGGGGGCTACTACGAGCAGTACTTC. Translating gives CASSLDGGGYYEQYF. The chain joins TRBV5-6 to TRBJ2-7, with 8 bases matching TRBD2. The CDR3 is 15 amino acids. CDR1 is SGHDT, CDR2 YYEEEE, per germline. V was clipped by 0 bases and J by 3 bases; unmatched bases: 5.

This clonotype was recorded a few times. The chain carries TRBV3-1 and TRBJ2-4; tentatively, D is TRBD2 (5 bases). Trimming left V 0 bases short and J 0 bases short, with 18 bases between. Germline CDR1 reads LGHDT; CDR2 reads YNNKEL (reference sequence). The CDR3 runs to 19 residues. This CDR3 is CASSQEGRAGLLAKNIQYF. Here the CDR3 DNA reads TGTGCCAGCAGCCAAGAAGGTCGGGCGGGCCTACTAGCCAAAAACATTCAGTACTTC.

This clonotype was counted at least ten times. The V call is TRBV6-4, the J call TRBJ2-1; D might be TRBD2 (7 bases). This CDR3 is 15 amino acids long. The V end was cut by 2 bases, the J end by 5 bases, with 13 bases between. Germline assignment: CDR1 MRHNA and CDR2 SNTAGT. The DNA of the CDR3 is TGTGCCAGCAGTGACGATGTCGGGGGGCACAATGAGCAGTTCTTC. Amino acid sequence: CASSDDVGGHNEQFF.

This chain connects TRBV10-3 to TRBJ2-1, with D possibly matching TRBD2 (5 bases). CDR1 and CDR2 (germline): ENHRY, SYGVKD. The V gene lost 7 bases and the J gene lost 5 bases, with 15 bases spanning the gap. CDR3 size: 14 residues. For the CDR3, the DNA is TGTGCCATCACGGGCGACGGGATGCACAATGAGCAGTTCTTC. Protein sequence: CAITGDGMHNEQFF.

The chain links TRBV12-3 or TRBV12-4 to TRBJ2-7; 7 bases line up with TRBD1. V shed 0 bases, J shed 2 bases, and the junction held 4 bases outside the gene matches. This CDR3 comprises 15 residues. For the CDR3, the DNA is TGTGCCAGCAGTTTAGCGCGGCAGGGGGCCTACGAGCAGTACTTC. This gives the protein CASSLARQGAYEQYF.

In this sample, this clonotype turned up many times. V gene TRBV10-3 combines with J gene TRBJ1-1, with D possibly TRBD1 on 5 matching bases. This CDR3 contains 14 residues. In germline, CDR1 is ENHRY, CDR2 SYGVKD. Trimming cost V 9 bases and J 1 base, with 15 bases left between them. For the CDR3, the DNA is TGTGCCATAACGATGGGCAGGGAGAACACTGAAGCTTTCTTT. Amino acids: CAITMGRENTEAFF.

In the case of this clonotype: This may arise from a read error, as a much more abundant clone is one base away. The gene calls are TRBV12-3 or TRBV12-4 and TRBJ1-1; D unclear. The V end was cut by 3 bases, the J end by 1 base, with 6 bases between. CDR3 size: 13 residues. In nucleotides, the CDR3 is TGTGCCAGCAGTTTTGGGTGGAACACTGAAGCTTTCTTT. This encodes CASSFGWNTEAFF.

This clonotype was seen a few times. The J gene is TRBJ1-4, the V gene TRBV28, with D tentatively TRBD1 (5 bases). There are 15 residues in the CDR3. Germline V gene sequence: CDR1 MDHEN, CDR2 SYDVKM. Trimming shortened V by 5 bases and J by 7 bases, and 17 bases separated the two germline ends. Here the CDR3 DNA reads TGTGCCAGCAGTCCCCCCAAGGCAGGGACTGAAAAACTGTTTTTT. It codes for CASSPPKAGTEKLFF.

This chain connects TRBV27 to TRBJ2-3; tentatively, D is TRBD2 (6 bases). V lost 8 bases and J 0 bases, leaving 15 bases between the germline ends. This CDR3 comprises 15 residues. Looked up from germline, CDR1 is MNHEY and CDR2 is SMNVEV (reference sequence). The CDR3 region has the DNA TGTGCCAGCCTTCGACTAGTTGGTAGCACAGATACGCAGTATTTT. Its translation is CASLRLVGSTDTQYF.

The J gene is TRBJ1-6, the V gene TRBV5-1, with D uncertain. The CDR3 consists of 13 residues. V was cut by 4 bases and J by 5 bases, with 7 bases left in between. Germline lookup yields CDR1 SGHRS and CDR2 YFSETQ. CDR3 nucleotides: TGCGCCAGCAGCCCGGACGATAATTCACCCCTCCACTTT. This gives the protein CASSPDDNSPLHF. Full variable domain (rest looked up from reference TRBV5-1 and TRBJ1-6): KAGVTQTPRYLIKTRGQQVTLSCSPISGHRSVSWYQQTPGQGLQFLFEYFSETQRNKGNFPGRFSGRQFSNSRSEMNVSTLELGDSALYLCASSPDDNSPLHFGNGTRLTVT.

This clonotype was found a few times. The chain links TRBV7-6 to TRBJ1-4; TRBD1 aligns across 10 bases. Germline V gene data show CDR1 as SGHVS and CDR2 as FNYEAQ. Trimming took 5 bases from V and 8 from J; bases not matched to a gene: 5. The length of the CDR3 is 14 residues. CDR3 region: CASSPWTGGEKLFF. In nucleotides, the CDR3 is TGTGCCAGCAGCCCCTGGACAGGGGGGGAAAAACTGTTTTTT.

The V gene is TRBV5-1, the J gene TRBJ1-2; 7 bases are a match to TRBD1. V lost 4 bases, J lost 4 bases, and 13 bases stayed unmatched. CDR1 is SGHRS and CDR2 is YFSETQ in the germline V gene. The CDR3 covers 16 residues. The CDR3 sequence: CASSHRTGSEGYGYTF. As DNA, the CDR3 is TGCGCCAGCAGCCATAGGACAGGATCGGAGGGCTATGGCTACACCTTC.

The chain carries TRBV5-1 and TRBJ1-1, with TRBD1 matching 12 bases. J was trimmed by 4 bases and V by 0 bases; bases with no gene match: 7. The germline gives CDR1 SGHRS, CDR2 YFSETQ. The CDR3 has 17 residues. The CDR3 DNA is TGCGCCAGCAGCTTGGGCGGGACAGGGGGCGCGGGCACTGAAGCTTTCTTT. Translation gives CASSLGGTGGAGTEAFF.

This clonotype was counted many times. V gene TRBV6-1 combines with J gene TRBJ2-1; 7 nucleotides line up with TRBD1. CDR1 and CDR2 from the germline V gene are MNHNS and SASEGT. The CDR3 extends over 13 amino acids. The junction had 9 bases not matched to a gene; V was cut back by 7 bases and J by 9 bases. The DNA of the CDR3 is TGTGCCAGCAAAATACTACAGGGGAGTGAGCAGTTCTTC. This translates into CASKILQGSEQFF.

The chain recombines TRBV7-2 with TRBJ1-5; D uncertain. V lost 5 bases to trimming and J lost 2 bases, with 10 bases between them. Germline lookup yields CDR1 SGHTA and CDR2 FQGNSA. The CDR3 is made up of 14 amino acids. CDR3 residues: CASSPRRGNQPQHF. Here the CDR3 DNA reads TGTGCCAGCAGCCCCAGGAGAGGCAATCAGCCCCAGCATTTT.

This chain joins TRBV12-3 or TRBV12-4 and TRBJ1-1; D is ambiguous. The ends were cut back, 3 bases at V and 6 bases at J, with 5 bases in the middle. The CDR3 has 11 amino acids. In DNA form, the CDR3 reads TGTGCCAGCAGTTTTAAGGCTGAAGCTTTCTTT. Protein sequence: CASSFKAEAFF.

The table lists this clonotype with a few counts. A much larger clone lies one base from this, so it may be a read error. The chain has TRBV15 and TRBJ2-2; TRBD1 aligns across 8 bases. The V gene's germline CDR1 is LNHNV and CDR2 YYDKDF (reference sequence). V shed 5 bases, J shed 1 base, and the junction held 3 bases outside the gene matches. The CDR3 covers 15 residues. For the CDR3, the DNA is TGTGCCACCAGCCCCGGGACAGGGAACACCGGGGAGCTGTTTTTT. This translates into CATSPGTGNTGELFF.

This clonotype was detected ten times or more. J is TRBJ2-2 and V is TRBV12-3 or TRBV12-4; a possible D gene is TRBD2 (6 bases). There are 17 residues in the CDR3. Between the trimmed V and J ends, which lost 7 bases and 5 bases, there was a span of 23 bases. CDR3 loop: CASNYGLGGRGTGELFF. The CDR3 nucleotides are TGTGCCAGCAACTACGGCCTGGGCGGACGGGGGACCGGGGAGCTGTTTTTT.

This clonotype was observed a few times. The chain combines TRBV7-2 with TRBJ2-7; D call uncertain. In germline, CDR1 is SGHTA, CDR2 FQGNSA. Trimming stripped 0 bases from V and 3 bases from J, with 12 bases between. This CDR3 has 15 residues. The CDR3 loop reads CASSLADITYYEQYF. CDR3 coding DNA: TGTGCCAGCAGCTTAGCGGATATAACCTACTACGAGCAGTACTTC.

A few counts support this clonotype. This sequence joins TRBV6-5 and TRBJ2-7; unclear D gene. Germline assignment: CDR1 MNHEY and CDR2 SVGAGI. The CDR3 runs to 12 residues. Trimming took 5 bases from V and 4 from J, leaving 9 bases between them. The CDR3 loop reads CASSPMEYEQYV. The DNA for the CDR3 is TGTGCCAGCAGTCCGATGGAGTACGAGCAGTACGTC.

V is TRBV5-5 and J is TRBJ2-7, with 8 nucleotides matching TRBD2. This CDR3 has 14 amino acids. The J segment lost 4 bases and the V segment lost 7 bases, leaving 10 bases of the junction unmatched. Germline values: CDR1 SGHKS, CDR2 YYEKEE (reference sequence). The CDR3 sequence: CASGYLSGSYEQYF. In nucleotides, the CDR3 is TGTGCCAGCGGATACCTCAGCGGGAGTTACGAGCAGTACTTC.

This clonotype came up a few times. The chain joins TRBV7-2 to TRBJ2-3; D gene uncertain. V lost 2 bases and J lost 6, with 15 bases in between. The CDR3 has 15 amino acids. Germline V gene lookup returns CDR1 SGHTA and CDR2 FQGNSA. The CDR3 region is CASSLTAIQGDTQYF. The CDR3 region has the DNA TGTGCCAGCAGCTTAACAGCGATCCAAGGGGATACGCAGTATTTT.

The rearrangement joins TRBV18 to TRBJ2-3, with D uncertain. Germline V gene data show CDR1 as KGHSH and CDR2 as LQKENI. The CDR3 is 15 residues long. Trimming removed 4 bases at V and 1 base at J, with 12 bases between. CDR3 in amino acids: CASSLPWTGTDTQYF. CDR3 bases: TGTGCCAGCTCACTGCCGTGGACGGGCACAGATACGCAGTATTTT.

There are a few counts of this clonotype. The chain combines TRBV29-1 with TRBJ2-1; D might be TRBD2 (5 bases). The CDR3 length is 14 residues. Trimming shortened V by 7 bases and J by 1 base, and 14 bases separated the two germline ends. Germline V gene lookup returns CDR1 SQVTM and CDR2 ANQGSEA. In DNA, the CDR3 is TGCAGCGCTGACTTCGGGGTTTCCTACAATGAGCAGTTCTTC. It translates to CSADFGVSYNEQFF.

The CDR3: CARAWQGLAGSCTDTQYF. CDR3 coding DNA: TGTGCCAGGGCCTGGCAGGGACTAGCGGGATCATGCACAGATACGCAGTATTTT. The J gene is TRBJ2-3, the V gene TRBV19; 13 bases fit TRBD2. Looked up from germline, CDR1 is LNHDA and CDR2 is SQIVND (reference sequence). V lost 9 bases, J lost 1 base, and 13 bases stayed unmatched. This CDR3 comprises 18 residues.

This clonotype turned up a few times. V and J are TRBV18 and TRBJ2-3; 14 bases line up with TRBD2. The V and J ends lost 3 bases and 5 bases, in that order; junction bases with no gene match: 4. Germline V gives CDR1 KGHSH, CDR2 LQKENI. There are 16 residues in the CDR3. The CDR3 loop reads CASSPTSGGAVDTQYF. The DNA for the CDR3 is TGTGCCAGCTCACCGACTAGCGGGGGGGCCGTAGATACGCAGTATTTT.

Only a few counts were recorded for this clonotype. The chain joins TRBV4-1 to TRBJ1-2, with D perhaps TRBD1 (6 bases). The germline V gene has CDR1 MGHRA and CDR2 YSYEKL. This CDR3 contains 14 residues. V lost 0 bases to trimming and J lost 6 bases, with 11 bases between them. CDR3 sequence (DNA): TGCGCCAGCAGCCAAGAAGGAGGGGACAATGGCTACACCTTC. As protein: CASSQEGGDNGYTF.